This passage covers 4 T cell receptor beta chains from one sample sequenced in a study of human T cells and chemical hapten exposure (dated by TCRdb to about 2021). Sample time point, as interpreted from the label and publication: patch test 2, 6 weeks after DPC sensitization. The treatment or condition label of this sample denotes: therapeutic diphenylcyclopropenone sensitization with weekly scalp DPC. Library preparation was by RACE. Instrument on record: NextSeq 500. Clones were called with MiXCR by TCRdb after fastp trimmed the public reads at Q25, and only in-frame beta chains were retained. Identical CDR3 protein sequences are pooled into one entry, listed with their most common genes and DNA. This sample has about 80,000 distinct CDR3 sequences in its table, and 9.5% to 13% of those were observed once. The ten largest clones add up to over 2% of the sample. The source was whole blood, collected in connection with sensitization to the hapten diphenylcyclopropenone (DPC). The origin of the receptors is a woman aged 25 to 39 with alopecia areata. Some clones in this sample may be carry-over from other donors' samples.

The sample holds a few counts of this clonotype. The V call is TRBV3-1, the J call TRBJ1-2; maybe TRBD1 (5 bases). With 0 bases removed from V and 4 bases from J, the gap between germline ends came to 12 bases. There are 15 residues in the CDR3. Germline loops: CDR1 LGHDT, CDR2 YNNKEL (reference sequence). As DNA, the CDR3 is TGTGCCAGCAGCCAAGATTCGGGGACGGCCTATGGCTACACCTTC. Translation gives CASSQDSGTAYGYTF.

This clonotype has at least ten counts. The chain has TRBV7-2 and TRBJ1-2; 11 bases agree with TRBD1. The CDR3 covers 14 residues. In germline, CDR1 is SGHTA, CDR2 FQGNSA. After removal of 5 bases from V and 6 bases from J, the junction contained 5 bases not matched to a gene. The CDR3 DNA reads TGTGCCAGCAGCACCGGACAGGGGGCAGATGGCTACACCTTC. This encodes CASSTGQGADGYTF.

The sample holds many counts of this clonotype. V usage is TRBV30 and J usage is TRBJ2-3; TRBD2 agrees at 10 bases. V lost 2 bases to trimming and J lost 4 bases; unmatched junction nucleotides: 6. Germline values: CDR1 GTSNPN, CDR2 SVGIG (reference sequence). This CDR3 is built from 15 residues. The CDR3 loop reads CAWSMGAGGADTQYF. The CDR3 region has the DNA TGTGCCTGGAGTATGGGAGCGGGAGGGGCAGATACGCAGTATTTT.

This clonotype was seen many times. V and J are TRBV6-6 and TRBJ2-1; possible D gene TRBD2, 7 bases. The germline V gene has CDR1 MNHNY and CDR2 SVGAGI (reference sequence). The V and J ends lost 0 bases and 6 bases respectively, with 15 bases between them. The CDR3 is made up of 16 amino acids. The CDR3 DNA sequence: TGTGCCAGCAGTTACTCACTGGGCGGGGGCCCCAATGAGCAGTTCTTC. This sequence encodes CASSYSLGGGPNEQFF.